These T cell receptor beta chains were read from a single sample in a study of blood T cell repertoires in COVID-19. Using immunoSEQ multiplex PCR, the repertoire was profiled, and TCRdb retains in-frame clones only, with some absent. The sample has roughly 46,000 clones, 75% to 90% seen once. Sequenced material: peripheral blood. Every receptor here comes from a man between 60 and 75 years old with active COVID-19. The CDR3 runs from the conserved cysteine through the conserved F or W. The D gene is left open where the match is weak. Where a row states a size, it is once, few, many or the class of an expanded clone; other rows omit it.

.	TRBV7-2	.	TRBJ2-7	CASTQGSSYEQYF	TGTGCCAGCACACAGGGAAGCTCCTACGAGCAGTACTTC
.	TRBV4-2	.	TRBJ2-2	CASSQGHGELFF	TGTGCCAGCAGCCAGGGGCACGGGGAGCTGTTTTTT
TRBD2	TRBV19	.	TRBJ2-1	CASSMTSSNEQFF	TGTGCCAGTAGTATGACTAGCAGTAATGAGCAGTTCTTC
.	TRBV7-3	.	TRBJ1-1	CASSFWLMNTEAFF	TGTGCCAGCAGCTTTTGGCTCATGAACACTGAAGCTTTCTTT
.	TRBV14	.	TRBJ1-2	CASSHSSRGGYTF	TGTGCCAGCAGCCACTCGTCCAGGGGAGGCTACACCTTC
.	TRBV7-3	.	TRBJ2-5	CASSLAGQKETQYF	TGTGCCAGCAGCTTAGCGGGACAGAAAGAGACCCAGTACTTC
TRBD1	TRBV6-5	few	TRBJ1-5	CASRIGQGSNQPQHF	TGTGCCAGCAGAATAGGACAGGGCAGCAATCAGCCCCAGCATTTT
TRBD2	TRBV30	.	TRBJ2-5	CAWSEGLAGVETQYF	TGTGCCTGGAGTGAGGGACTAGCGGGAGTAGAGACCCAGTACTTC
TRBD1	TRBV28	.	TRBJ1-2	CASRRTGGGGGYTF	TGTGCCAGCAGGAGAACAGGGGGCGGGGGGGGCTACACCTTC
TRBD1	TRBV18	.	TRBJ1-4	CASSRTGSDEKLFF	TGTGCCAGCTCACGGACAGGGTCGGATGAAAAACTGTTTTTT
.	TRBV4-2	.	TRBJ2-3	CASSPLEEGWTQYF	TGTGCCAGCAGCCCCCTCGAGGAGGGCTGGACGCAGTATTTT
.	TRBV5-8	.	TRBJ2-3	CASSRLDYTDTQYF	TGTGCCAGCAGCCGACTCGACTACACAGATACGCAGTATTTT
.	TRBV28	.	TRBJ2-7	CASSFGGAGTGYYEQYF	TGTGCCAGCAGTTTCGGGGGGGCCGGGACAGGGTATTACGAGCAGTACTTC
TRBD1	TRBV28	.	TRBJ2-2	CATSPGTGWVTGELFF	TGTGCCACCTCTCCCGGGACAGGGTGGGTCACCGGGGAGCTGTTTTTT
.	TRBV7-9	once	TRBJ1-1	CASSQEDGAWDTEAFF	TGTGCCAGCAGCCAGGAAGATGGGGCTTGGGACACTGAAGCTTTCTTT
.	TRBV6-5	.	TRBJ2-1	CASSYQGSYNEQFF	TGTGCCAGCAGTTATCAGGGCTCCTACAATGAGCAGTTCTTC
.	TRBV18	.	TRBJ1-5	CASSLAEDQPQHF	TGTGCCAGCTCACTAGCTGAGGATCAGCCCCAGCATTTT
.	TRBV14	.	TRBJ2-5	CASSVFLGQQETQYF	TGTGCCAGCAGCGTGTTTCTAGGACAGCAAGAGACCCAGTACTTC
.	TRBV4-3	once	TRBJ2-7	CASSQDLRGSYEQYF	TGCGCCAGCAGCCAAGATCTACGGGGCTCCTACGAGCAGTACTTC
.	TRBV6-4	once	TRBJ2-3	CASRGRGRGRTDTQYF	TGTGCCAGCAGGGGGAGAGGACGGGGGAGGACAGATACGCAGTATTTT
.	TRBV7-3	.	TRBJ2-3	CASSLTGSAGTQYF	TGTGCCAGCAGCTTAACAGGATCGGCGGGGACGCAGTATTTT
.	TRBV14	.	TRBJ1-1	CASSLVQGNTEAFF	TGTGCCAGCAGCCTAGTACAGGGTAACACTGAAGCTTTCTTT
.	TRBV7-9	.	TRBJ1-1	CASNERAGNTEAFF	TGTGCCAGCAACGAGAGGGCGGGGAACACTGAAGCTTTCTTT
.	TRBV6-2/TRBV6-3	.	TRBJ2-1	CASSLPAVDNEQFF	TGTGCCAGCAGTCTCCCCGCAGTGGACAATGAGCAGTTCTTC
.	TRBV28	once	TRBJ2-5	CASSSRYYRQETQYF	TGTGCCAGCAGTTCGCGTTATTACAGACAAGAGACCCAGTACTTC
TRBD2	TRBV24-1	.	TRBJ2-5	CATSGIGLAGAQETQYF	TGTGCCACCAGTGGGATCGGACTAGCGGGGGCTCAAGAGACCCAGTACTTC
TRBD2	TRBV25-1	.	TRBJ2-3	CASTPSSGGFTDTQYF	TGTGCCAGCACCCCTTCAAGCGGGGGTTTCACAGATACGCAGTATTTT
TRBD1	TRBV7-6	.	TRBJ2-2	CASSLIQGAEYYTGELFF	TGTGCCAGCAGCTTAATCCAGGGGGCTGAATATTACACCGGGGAGCTGTTTTTT
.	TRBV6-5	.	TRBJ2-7	CASSYSSYGAGYEQYF	TGTGCCAGCAGTTACTCGAGTTACGGGGCGGGGTACGAGCAGTACTTC
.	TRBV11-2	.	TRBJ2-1	CASSFAAEQFF	TGTGCCAGCAGCTTTGCGGCGGAGCAGTTCTTC
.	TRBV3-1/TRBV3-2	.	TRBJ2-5	CASSLKYF	TGTGCCAGCAGCCTTAAGTACTTC
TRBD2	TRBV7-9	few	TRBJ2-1	CASSLAGGNEQFF	TGTGCCAGCAGCTTAGCGGGAGGGAATGAGCAGTTCTTC
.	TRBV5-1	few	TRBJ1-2	CASSLVGDYGYTF	TGCGCCAGCAGCTTGGTAGGGGACTATGGCTACACCTTC
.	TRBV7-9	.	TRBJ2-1	CASSLAGRGPYNEQFF	TGTGCCAGCAGCTTAGCGGGGCGGGGGCCCTACAATGAGCAGTTCTTC
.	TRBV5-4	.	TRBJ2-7	CASSLGSGGNGEQYF	TGTGCCAGCAGCTTGGGTTCGGGGGGCAATGGCGAGCAGTACTTC
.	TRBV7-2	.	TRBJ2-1	CASSWDYRAEQFF	TGTGCCAGCAGCTGGGACTACAGGGCTGAGCAGTTCTTC
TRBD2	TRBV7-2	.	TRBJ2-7	CASSLSFGGGSYEQYF	TGTGCCAGCAGCTTATCCTTTGGCGGGGGCTCCTACGAGCAGTACTTC
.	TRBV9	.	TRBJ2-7	CASSVGAGLAYEQYF	TGTGCCAGCAGCGTAGGGGCAGGGCTCGCCTACGAGCAGTACTTC
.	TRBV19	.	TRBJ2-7	CASGIGGLYYEQYF	TGTGCCAGTGGTATTGGGGGACTGTACTACGAGCAGTACTTC
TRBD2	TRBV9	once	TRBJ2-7	CASSVGGLAGTYEQYF	TGTGCCAGCAGCGTAGGGGGGCTAGCGGGAACCTACGAGCAGTACTTC
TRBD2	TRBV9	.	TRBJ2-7	CASSPQWTSGDEQYF	TGTGCCAGCAGCCCCCAATGGACTAGCGGCGACGAGCAGTACTTC
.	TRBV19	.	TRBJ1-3	CASSPDRTSGNTIYF	TGTGCCAGTAGTCCTGACAGGACTTCTGGAAACACCATATATTTT
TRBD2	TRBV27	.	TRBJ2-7	CASSLAGGAYEQYF	TGTGCCAGCAGTCTAGCGGGAGGCGCCTACGAGCAGTACTTC
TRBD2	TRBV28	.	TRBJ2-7	CATNSGANYEQYF	TGTGCCACTAACAGCGGGGCAAACTACGAGCAGTACTTC
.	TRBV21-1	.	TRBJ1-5	CASSIYRLGNQPQHF	TGTGCCAGCAGCATTTACAGGTTGGGCAATCAGCCCCAGCATTTT
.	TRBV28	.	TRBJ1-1	CASSSLSEAFF	TGTGCCAGCAGTTCTCTATCGGAAGCTTTCTTT
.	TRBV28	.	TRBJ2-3	CASSYRTPTTDTQYF	TGTGCCAGCAGTTATCGGACTCCCACCACAGATACGCAGTATTTT
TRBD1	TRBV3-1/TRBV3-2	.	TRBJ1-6	CASSHQGVGNSPLHF	TGTGCCAGCAGCCATCAGGGGGTGGGGAATTCACCCCTCCACTTT
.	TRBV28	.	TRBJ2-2	CASSLRGGPGELFF	TGTGCCAGCAGTTTACGAGGGGGACCAGGGGAGCTGTTTTTT
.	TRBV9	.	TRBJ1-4	CASSMRGKANEKLFF	TGTGCCAGCAGCATGAGGGGGAAGGCTAATGAAAAACTGTTTTTT
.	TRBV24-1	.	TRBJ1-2	CATSDLGARYTF	TGTGCCACCAGTGATTTGGGGGCCCGCTACACCTTC
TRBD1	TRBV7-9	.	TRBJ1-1	CASSSRQGDPSNTEAFF	TGTGCCAGCAGCTCCCGCCAGGGGGATCCATCGAACACTGAAGCTTTCTTT
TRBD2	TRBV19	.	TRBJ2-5	CASSLGLVGAETQYF	TGTGCCAGTAGTCTTGGACTAGTCGGGGCGGAGACCCAGTACTTC
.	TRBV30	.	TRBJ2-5	CAWARGAALETQYF	TGTGCCTGGGCCCGAGGCGCGGCGCTGGAGACCCAGTACTTC
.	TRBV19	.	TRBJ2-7	CASSIYGGSPYEQYF	TGTGCCAGTAGTATATATGGGGGCTCTCCCTACGAGCAGTACTTC
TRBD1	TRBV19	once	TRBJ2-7	CASSASGTGNEQYF	TGTGCCAGTAGTGCTTCCGGGACAGGGAACGAGCAGTACTTC
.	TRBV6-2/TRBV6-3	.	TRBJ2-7	CASSYSAGSSYEQYF	TGTGCCAGCAGTTACTCGGCGGGGAGCTCCTACGAGCAGTACTTC
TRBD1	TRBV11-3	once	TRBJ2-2	CASSSLIPPTGTGELFF	TGTGCCAGCAGCTCTCTCATACCCCCGACAGGGACCGGGGAGCTGTTTTTT